The source of this T cell receptor beta chain is a study of blood T cell repertoires in COVID-19. Per the authors' pipeline: Researchers report that nucleated cell counts were estimated from reference gene primer amplification. Profiled with immunoSEQ multiplex PCR; TCRdb holds only in-frame clones, not every one. V and J calls and clone size are copied from that table; D and trimming were computed from the DNA. This sample has hundreds of thousands of clones, with 82% found just once. Source material: peripheral blood. The TCR sequence derives from a woman in her seventies with acute or convalescent COVID-19.

This CDR3 is CASRDQLGTSTDTQYF. The DNA of the CDR3 is TGTGCCAGCAGGGACCAACTAGGGACTAGCACAGATACGCAGTATTTT. V and J are TRBV2 and TRBJ2-3; weak D call: TRBD2 (6 bases). This CDR3 has 16 residues. V lost 6 bases, J lost 0 bases, and 16 bases lay in between. Germline CDR1 reads SNHLY; CDR2 reads FYNNEI.